Below, 28 T cell receptor beta chains from the same sample are listed, as sequenced in a study of blood T cells in healthy people across ages. The use of a sample-barcoded 5' primer and a J-beta primer mix characterized a second PCR of roughly 7 to 11 cycles. MiXCR, run by TCRdb on the 5' RACE reads, gives a single entry per CDR3 protein. The table lists about 1.4 million distinct CDR3 sequences, around 59% of them singletons. Sample: blood. These receptors originate from a young man in good health.

V and J are TRBV6-5 and TRBJ1-1, with 12 bases fitting TRBD1. The CDR3 covers 16 residues. V lost 5 bases, J lost 2 bases, and 6 bases stayed unmatched. The V gene's germline CDR1 is MNHEY and CDR2 SVGAGI. CDR3: CASSRDRGRVNTEAFF. CDR3 in DNA: TGTGCCAGCAGTCGGGACAGGGGGCGGGTTAACACTGAAGCTTTCTTT.

The chain links TRBV4-3 to TRBJ2-1; 7 bases fit TRBD2. J gave up 4 bases and V 0 bases, and 12 bases lay outside the gene matches. The CDR3 is 18 residues long. Germline CDR1 reads LGHNA; CDR2 reads YSLEER. The CDR3 sequence is CASSQDPGRGTEYNEQFF. CDR3 nucleotide sequence: TGCGCCAGCAGCCAAGATCCGGGGCGGGGGACCGAATACAATGAGCAGTTCTTC.

This clonotype was found a few times. V gene TRBV20-1 combines with J gene TRBJ2-3; D remains ambiguous. Germline V gene lookup returns CDR1 DFQATT and CDR2 SNEGSKA (reference sequence). CDR3 length equals 14 residues. Trimming removed 6 bases at V and 0 bases at J, with 13 bases between. The CDR3 here is CSANDPRSTDTQYF. CDR3 nucleotides: TGCAGTGCGAACGACCCTCGCAGCACAGATACGCAGTATTTT.

The chain carries TRBV5-1 and TRBJ2-2; 9 bases agree with TRBD1. Germline assignment: CDR1 SGHRS and CDR2 YFSETQ. This CDR3 has 14 amino acids. The J segment lost 10 bases and the V segment lost 3 bases, leaving 7 bases of the junction unmatched. As DNA, the CDR3 is TGCGCCAGCAGCTCCCGACAGGGGGACGTGGAGCTGTTTTTT. Amino acid sequence: CASSSRQGDVELFF.

The chain joins TRBV5-1 to TRBJ2-3; D is unresolved. The germline V and J ends were trimmed by 4 bases and 3 bases, with 15 bases remaining between them. The CDR3 is made up of 15 amino acids. Germline assignment: CDR1 SGHRS and CDR2 YFSETQ. The CDR3 loop is CASSLNGVETDTQYF. CDR3 nucleotides: TGCGCCAGCAGCCTCAATGGGGTCGAGACAGATACGCAGTATTTT.

This clonotype was seen a handful of times. The chain has TRBV3-1 and TRBJ2-7; D might be TRBD1 (6 bases). CDR3 length equals 14 residues. Looked up from germline, CDR1 is LGHDT and CDR2 is YNNKEL (reference sequence). Trimming removed 2 bases at V and 6 bases at J, with 14 bases between. CDR3 loop: CASSQQGNWVEQYF. The DNA for the CDR3 is TGTGCCAGCAGCCAACAGGGGAATTGGGTCGAGCAGTACTTC.

The chain uses TRBV20-1 and TRBJ2-1; TRBD2 agrees at 9 bases. There are 16 residues in the CDR3. Per germline, CDR1 DFQATT and CDR2 SNEGSKA (reference sequence). Germline trimming cut 1 base from V and 13 bases from J; bases unmatched to any gene: 17. CDR3 amino acids: CSARGATSGLQETQFF. The DNA for the CDR3 is TGCAGTGCTAGAGGTGCAACTAGCGGGCTCCAAGAGACCCAGTTCTTC.

The chain has TRBV28 and TRBJ2-4; no firm D call. There are 14 residues in the CDR3. Trimming left V 6 bases short and J 3 bases short, with 12 bases between. Germline V gene sequence: CDR1 MDHEN, CDR2 SYDVKM. CDR3: CASRTAGFKNIQYF. The DNA of the CDR3 is TGTGCCAGCAGAACGGCCGGGTTCAAAAACATTCAGTACTTC. The full variable domain, rest sourced from reference TRBV28 and TRBJ2-4, is DVKVTQSSRYLVKRTGEKVFLECVQDMDHENMFWYRQDPGLGLRLIYFSYDVKMKEKGDIPEGYSVSREKKERFSLILESASTNQTSMYLCASRTAGFKNIQYFGAGTRLSVL.

V and J are TRBV5-5 and TRBJ2-3, with D possibly TRBD1 on 6 matching bases. V gave up 2 bases and J gave up 5 bases, with 12 bases separating them. CDR3 length equals 14 residues. Germline V lookup: CDR1 SGHKS, CDR2 YYEKEE (reference sequence). CDR3 sequence reads: CASSFLRDIDTQYF. In DNA, the CDR3 is TGTGCCAGCAGCTTCCTCCGGGACATAGATACGCAGTATTTT. Using reference TRBV5-5 and TRBJ2-3 for the parts outside the CDR3, the full variable domain is DAGVTQSPTHLIKTRGQQVTLRCSPISGHKSVSWYQQVLGQGPQFIFQYYEKEERGRGNFPDRFSARQFPNYSSELNVNALLLGDSALYLCASSFLRDIDTQYFGPGTRLTVL.

This clonotype was detected only a few times. The rearrangement uses TRBV12-3 or TRBV12-4 and TRBJ2-5; tentatively, D is TRBD1 or TRBD2 (5 bases each). Trimming pared 5 bases from V and 4 bases from J, leaving 8 bases between. The length of the CDR3 is 12 residues. CDR3 sequence reads: CASSAGRETQYF. The CDR3 nucleotides read TGTGCCAGCAGTGCAGGGAGAGAGACCCAGTACTTC.

This clonotype was seen a single time. This chain links TRBV29-1 with TRBJ2-7; weak D call: TRBD1 (6 bases). There are 13 residues in the CDR3. With 7 bases removed from V and 7 bases from J, the gap between germline ends came to 20 bases. Germline V gene sequence: CDR1 SQVTM, CDR2 ANQGSEA. In nucleotides, the CDR3 is TGCAGCGCTAAGACAGGCTCCTACAATGAGCAGTACTTC. Translation gives CSAKTGSYNEQYF.

The chain carries TRBV3-1 and TRBJ2-7; D possibly matches TRBD1 or TRBD2 (6 bases each). The germline V and J ends were trimmed by 0 bases and 3 bases, with 12 bases remaining between them. The germline gives CDR1 LGHDT, CDR2 YNNKEL (reference sequence). This CDR3 has 15 residues. This chain's CDR3 is CASSQEVRGGYEQYF. In DNA, the CDR3 is TGTGCCAGCAGCCAAGAGGTCAGGGGAGGCTACGAGCAGTACTTC.

This clonotype has only a few counts. V usage is TRBV13 and J usage is TRBJ2-7; tentative D call: TRBD2 (5 bases). Germline loops: CDR1 PRHDT, CDR2 FYEKMQ (reference sequence). The CDR3 is 16 residues long. V was clipped by 4 bases and J by 4 bases, with 20 bases between them. The CDR3 is CASSSLREGVKYEQYF. In DNA form, the CDR3 reads TGTGCCAGCAGCTCCCTCCGCGAGGGCGTTAAGTACGAGCAGTACTTC.

The chain employs TRBV20-1 and TRBJ2-3; TRBD2 aligns across 7 bases. V lost 2 bases, J lost 2 bases, and 4 bases stayed unmatched. The CDR3 runs to 14 residues. In germline, CDR1 is DFQATT, CDR2 SNEGSKA (reference sequence). DNA for the CDR3: TGCAGTGCTAGACCAGCGGGAAACACAGATACGCAGTATTTT. Its translation: CSARPAGNTDTQYF.

V gene TRBV20-1 combines with J gene TRBJ1-2; D not resolved. The V and J ends lost 5 bases and 0 bases respectively, with 7 bases between them. Germline V gene sequence: CDR1 DFQATT, CDR2 SNEGSKA (reference sequence). The CDR3 is made up of 12 amino acids. The CDR3 protein is CSAEEANYGYTF. CDR3 in DNA: TGCAGTGCTGAAGAAGCTAACTATGGCTACACCTTC.

The gene calls are TRBV11-2 and TRBJ2-3; 7 bases agree with TRBD1. The CDR3 is 17 residues long. Germline CDR1 SGHAT, CDR2 FQNNGV. V trimming: 2 bases; J trimming: 0 bases; junction bases outside the gene matches: 8. The CDR3 spells CASSLLGDSVSTDTQYF. The CDR3 coding sequence is TGTGCCAGCAGCTTATTGGGGGACAGCGTGAGCACAGATACGCAGTATTTT.

DNA of the CDR3: TGTGCCATCAGTGAGTCGGGAAGACCTCGGTATAATTCACCCCTCCACTTT. Residues: CAISESGRPRYNSPLHF. This chain connects TRBV10-3 to TRBJ1-6; D unresolved. CDR3 length: 17 amino acids. In germline, CDR1 is ENHRY, CDR2 SYGVKD. Trimming stripped 0 bases from V and 4 bases from J, with 13 bases between.

The gene calls are TRBV11-3 and TRBJ2-2; TRBD2 matches at 12 bases. Germline values: CDR1 SGHNT, CDR2 YENEEA. This CDR3 has 16 residues. Trimming took 4 bases from V and 1 from J; bases not matched to a gene: 1. The CDR3 DNA sequence: TGTGCCAGCAGCTCGGGACTAGCGGGGAACACCGGGGAGCTGTTTTTT. Translating it yields CASSSGLAGNTGELFF.

To note about this clonotype: This sequence may be a read error, since a much larger clone differs from it by one base. J is TRBJ1-5 and V is TRBV28; 9 bases are shared with TRBD1. Germline V gene data show CDR1 as MDHEN and CDR2 as SYDVKM. There are 16 residues in the CDR3. The CDR3 sequence is CASRTGQGYSNQPRHF. CDR3 DNA: TGTGCCAGCAGAACCGGACAGGGGTATAGCAATCAGCCCCGGCATTTT.

This chain connects TRBV4-1 to TRBJ2-3; D gene ambiguous. Trimming took 2 bases from V and 5 from J, leaving 8 bases between them. Germline V gene sequence: CDR1 MGHRA, CDR2 YSYEKL. The CDR3 loop spans 13 amino acids. This CDR3 reads CASSQLQGDTQYF. The CDR3 DNA reads TGCGCCAGCAGCCAATTACAAGGAGATACGCAGTATTTT.

The chain joins TRBV4-3 to TRBJ2-1; 8 bases line up with TRBD1. This CDR3 has 16 amino acids. The J segment lost 7 bases and the V segment lost 1 base, leaving 9 bases of the junction unmatched. Germline assignment: CDR1 LGHNA and CDR2 YSLEER. In DNA form, the CDR3 reads TGCGCCAGCAGCCAAGGGTCCCCAGGGGGCATGAATGAGCAGTTCTTC. This sequence encodes CASSQGSPGGMNEQFF.

A few counts support this clonotype. V usage is TRBV10-3 and J usage is TRBJ2-7; 7 nucleotides match TRBD1. V dropped 3 bases and J dropped 3; count of bases not matched to a gene: 8. Germline V gene lookup returns CDR1 ENHRY and CDR2 SYGVKD. The CDR3 is 15 amino acids. The CDR3 region has the DNA TGTGCCATCAGTGACCCCGGGACAGCCGACTACGAGCAGTACTTC. Amino acids: CAISDPGTADYEQYF.

The sample holds a few counts of this clonotype. The chain has TRBV4-1 and TRBJ2-1; TRBD1 or TRBD2 may be the D gene (5 bases each). Germline V gives CDR1 MGHRA, CDR2 YSYEKL. Trimming took off 2 bases at V and 0 bases at J, with 11 bases between the two ends. CDR3 length: 16 residues. The CDR3 coding sequence is TGCGCCAGCAGCCAATTGGGGACCAACTCCTACAATGAGCAGTTCTTC. Amino acid sequence: CASSQLGTNSYNEQFF.

On this clonotype itself: One end of the junction fails to match germline, which may point to a read error. V is TRBV4-3 and J is TRBJ1-6; possibly TRBD1 for D (5 bases). The CDR3 is made up of 17 amino acids. Germline values: CDR1 LGHNA, CDR2 YSLEER. The CDR3 region has the DNA TGCGCCAGCAGCCATGGTGGGGGAGCAGGGTATAATTCGCCCCTCCACTTT. Residues: CASSHGGGAGYNSPLHF.

This clonotype came up a few times. V usage is TRBV25-1 and J usage is TRBJ1-4; D ambiguous. The CDR3 has 14 amino acids. The V and J ends lost 5 bases and 4 bases respectively, with 11 bases between them. CDR1 is MGHDK, CDR2 SYGVNS, per germline. The DNA for the CDR3 is TGTGCCAGCAGTCTTCATTCGGGTAATGAAAAACTGTTTTTT. Its protein product is CASSLHSGNEKLFF.

V usage is TRBV6-2 or TRBV6-3 and J usage is TRBJ1-2; 9 nucleotides align to TRBD1. J was trimmed by 12 bases and V by 5 bases; bases with no gene match: 7. The CDR3 has 12 residues. Germline V gives CDR1 MNHEY, CDR2 SVGEGT. The CDR3 reads CASSTGQGINTF. The DNA for the CDR3 is TGTGCCAGCAGTACAGGACAGGGGATCAACACCTTC.

The V and J genes are TRBV4-1 and TRBJ1-6, with 8 bases lining up with TRBD1. The germline CDR1 and CDR2 sequences are MGHRA and YSYEKL. V trimming: 4 bases; J trimming: 7 bases; junction bases outside the gene matches: 6. This CDR3 region has 15 residues. CDR3: CASSRIQGENSPLHF. Here the CDR3 DNA reads TGCGCCAGCAGCCGAATACAGGGGGAGAATTCACCCCTCCACTTT.

This clonotype has just one count. The chain combines TRBV7-9 with TRBJ2-5, with D maybe TRBD1 (5 bases). The last part of the DNA fits TRBJ2-7 better; the J call may be wrong. The CDR3 covers 12 residues. CDR1 and CDR2 (germline): SEHNR, FQNEAQ (reference sequence). The CDR3 DNA reads as TGTGCCAGCAGTGCAACAGGAACCGAGCAGTACTTC. Its protein is CASSATGTEQYF.